These 22 T cell receptor beta chains originate from one sample sequenced in a study of shared clonotypes between healthy human individuals. Clones were sequenced by immunoSEQ multiplex PCR, and TCRdb holds only the in-frame ones, with some missing. The sample has about 980,000 clones; approximately 76% are singletons. Material: memory CD4+ T cells sorted from blood. As to subset: CD45RA-negative fraction. These TCRs come from a man in his late teens or twenties in good health.

This clone has just a few counts. The V gene is TRBV28, the J gene TRBJ2-2; possible D gene TRBD1, 6 bases. V was pared by 1 base and J by 6 bases, with 15 bases between. The CDR3 consists of 16 residues. Germline lookup yields CDR1 MDHEN and CDR2 SYDVKM. The CDR3 spells CASSLSGQTGPGELFF. The CDR3 bases are TGTGCCAGCAGTTTATCAGGACAGACTGGGCCCGGGGAGCTGTTTTTT.

The rearrangement links TRBV2 to TRBJ2-7; 7 bases match TRBD1. The germline CDR1 and CDR2 sequences are SNHLY and FYNNEI. This CDR3 is built from 14 residues. V trimming: 6 bases; J trimming: 5 bases; junction bases outside the gene matches: 10. The CDR3 sequence is CASRQTTGVHEQYF. The CDR3 DNA reads TGTGCCAGCAGACAAACTACAGGGGTCCACGAGCAGTACTTC. Drawing the rest from reference TRBV2 and TRBJ2-7, the complete variable domain is EPEVTQTPSHQVTQMGQEVILRCVPISNHLYFYWYRQILGQKVEFLVSFYNNEISEKSEIFDDQFSVERPDGSNFTLKIRSTKLEDSAMYFCASRQTTGVHEQYFGPGTRLTVT.

V and J are TRBV7-9 and TRBJ2-3; D not certain. The CDR3 runs 13 residues. The V gene's germline CDR1 is SEHNR and CDR2 FQNEAQ (reference sequence). V dropped 5 bases and J dropped 3 bases, with 9 bases sitting between them. The CDR3 is CASSRLGTDTQYF. The CDR3, as DNA: TGTGCCAGCAGCCGGCTCGGGACAGATACGCAGTATTTT.

V usage is TRBV5-1 and J usage is TRBJ2-7; the D gene is possibly TRBD2 (6 bases). V was clipped by 0 bases and J by 0 bases, with 19 bases between them. The CDR3 is made up of 18 amino acids. The germline V gene has CDR1 SGHRS and CDR2 YFSETQ. CDR3 coding DNA: TGCGCCAGCAGCTTGGATTTCGGCGGGGCTCCGAGCTCCTACGAGCAGTACTTC. It is translated as CASSLDFGGAPSSYEQYF.

V gene TRBV7-2 combines with J gene TRBJ2-7; D is undetermined. Trimming took off 5 bases at V and 1 base at J, with 12 bases between the two ends. There are 14 residues in the CDR3. The V gene's germline CDR1 is SGHTA and CDR2 FQGNSA. CDR3 protein: CASSPGGNSYEQYF. CDR3 sequence (DNA): TGTGCCAGCAGCCCCGGTGGGAATTCCTACGAGCAGTACTTC.

At least ten counts were recorded for this clone. The same CDR3 also results from other DNA sequences found in this sample. The CDR3 is CASSVGTSGGGETQYF. As DNA, the CDR3 is TGTGCCAGCAGCGTAGGGACTAGCGGGGGAGGAGAGACCCAGTACTTC. The chain combines TRBV9 with TRBJ2-5; 13 positions match TRBD2. CDR1 and CDR2 (germline): SGDLS, YYNGEE. V dropped 0 bases and J dropped 4; count of bases not matched to a gene: 3. The CDR3 length is 16 residues.

The chain is built from TRBV7-2 and TRBJ2-7, with D tentatively TRBD1 or TRBD2 (5 bases each). CDR1 SGHTA and CDR2 FQGNSA come from the germline V gene. The germline V and J ends were trimmed by 4 bases and 0 bases, with 16 bases remaining between them. The CDR3 consists of 16 residues. CDR3 DNA sequence: TGTGCCAGCAGCTCTCGAAGAGCGGACAACTCCTACGAGCAGTACTTC. Encoded protein: CASSSRRADNSYEQYF.

This clone was picked up one time. The CDR3 loop is CASSLRGDGAYEQYF. CDR3 DNA sequence: TGTGCCAGCAGCCTACGGGGGGACGGGGCCTACGAGCAGTACTTC. This chain connects TRBV5-4 to TRBJ2-7; TRBD2 matches at 7 bases. With V trimmed by 4 bases and J by 2 bases, 9 bases remained unmatched. Per the germline V gene, CDR1 is SGHNT and CDR2 is YYREEE (reference sequence). The CDR3 has 15 amino acids.

This clone was counted ten times or more. V usage is TRBV6-5 and J usage is TRBJ1-2; 9 bases agree with TRBD1. The CDR3 spans 12 residues. V was clipped by 5 bases and J by 9 bases; unmatched bases: 4. Germline CDR1 MNHEY, CDR2 SVGAGI. The CDR3 region is CASSPGQGRYTF. In DNA, the CDR3 is TGTGCCAGCAGTCCCGGACAGGGGCGCTACACCTTC.

The chain combines TRBV4-3 with TRBJ2-3; a possible D gene is TRBD2 (6 bases). This CDR3 contains 14 residues. The ends were cut back, 0 bases at V and 7 bases at J, with 11 bases in the middle. Germline V lookup: CDR1 LGHNA, CDR2 YSLEER. CDR3 sequence (DNA): TGCGCCAGCAGCCAAGATCATGGGAGGAATACGCAGTATTTT. It translates to CASSQDHGRNTQYF.

About this clone: At one of its ends the junction is not consistent with the germline gene, which may arise from a read error. The sample has other DNA sequences that encode this CDR3 too. The rearrangement links TRBV7-9 to TRBJ1-1; D not resolved. The CDR3 is 13 amino acids. The germline gives CDR1 SEHNR, CDR2 FQNEAQ (reference sequence). The CDR3 protein is CASSLDSNTEAFF. As DNA, the CDR3 is TGTGCCAGCAGTTTAGACTCGAACACTGAAGCTTTCTTT. The full variable domain, rest sourced from reference TRBV7-9 and TRBJ1-1, is DTGVSQNPRHKITKRGQNVTFRCDPISEHNRLYWYRQTLGQGPEFLTYFQNEAQLEKSRLLSDRFSAERPKGSFSTLEIQRTEQGDSAMYLCASSLDSNTEAFFGQGTRLTVV.

As DNA, the CDR3 is TGTGCCAGCAGTGGGGGACAGGGCGTCTATGGCTACACCTTC. Translated, it gives CASSGGQGVYGYTF. The chain is built from TRBV25-1 and TRBJ1-2, with 9 nucleotides matching TRBD1. The CDR3 covers 14 residues. V shed 4 bases and J 4 bases; nucleotides not matched to a gene: 4. The V gene's germline CDR1 is MGHDK and CDR2 SYGVNS.

The chain carries TRBV5-4 and TRBJ1-6; TRBD1 is a possible D gene (6 bases). The CDR3 is 14 residues long. V was clipped by 0 bases and J by 5 bases, with 6 bases between them. The germline gives CDR1 SGHNT, CDR2 YYREEE (reference sequence). CDR3 in amino acids: CASSLGQDNSPLHF. CDR3 nucleotides: TGTGCCAGCAGCTTGGGACAGGATAATTCACCCCTCCACTTT.

V and J are TRBV5-6 and TRBJ2-5; tentatively, D is TRBD2 (5 bases). The germline CDR1 and CDR2 sequences are SGHDT and YYEEEE. V lost 5 bases to trimming and J lost 1 base, with 12 bases between them. This CDR3 spans 14 amino acids. CDR3 residues: CASRELGLQETQYF. The CDR3 nucleotides read TGTGCCAGCAGGGAGTTAGGACTCCAAGAGACCCAGTACTTC.

The count of this clone is one. The chain is built from TRBV6-1 and TRBJ1-5; no definite D call. The V end was cut by 2 bases, the J end by 3 bases, with 11 bases between. The V gene's germline CDR1 is MNHNS and CDR2 SASEGT. The length of the CDR3 is 15 residues. This CDR3 is CASSEQMRNNQPQHF. In DNA, the CDR3 is TGTGCCAGCAGTGAACAAATGAGGAACAATCAGCCCCAGCATTTT.

The V call is TRBV7-6, the J call TRBJ2-1, with 9 bases that match TRBD2. V shed 5 bases and J 0 bases; nucleotides not matched to a gene: 11. The CDR3 runs 18 residues. From germline, CDR1 is SGHVS and CDR2 FNYEAQ. The CDR3 region is CASSGRLADGSSYNEQFF. DNA of the CDR3: TGTGCCAGCAGCGGCCGACTAGCGGACGGTAGCTCCTACAATGAGCAGTTCTTC.

The table lists this clone with a few counts. CDR3 nucleotides: TGTGCCAGCAGCTTGTTGCAGGGGATGAGAACTGAAGCTTTCTTT. It yields the protein CASSLLQGMRTEAFF. The genes are TRBV5-6 and TRBJ1-1; tentatively, D is TRBD1 (6 bases). Between the trimmed V and J ends, which lost 1 base and 5 bases, there was a span of 15 bases. This CDR3 has 15 amino acids. Germline CDR1 is SGHDT and CDR2 is YYEEEE.

The rearrangement joins TRBV7-9 to TRBJ1-1; 9 bases match TRBD1. CDR3 size: 13 residues. The germline CDR1 and CDR2 sequences are SEHNR and FQNEAQ (reference sequence). The V and J ends lost 7 bases and 4 bases, in that order; junction bases with no gene match: 4. Here the CDR3 DNA reads TGTGCCAGCACCTTGACAGGGGGCACTGAAGCTTTCTTT. This gives the protein CASTLTGGTEAFF.

The chain combines TRBV19 with TRBJ2-3; D is perhaps TRBD1 (6 bases). Germline values: CDR1 LNHDA, CDR2 SQIVND (reference sequence). CDR3 length: 14 residues. With 7 bases removed from V and 7 bases from J, the gap between germline ends came to 18 bases. The chain's CDR3 is CASTLSGTPYTQYF. The CDR3 bases are TGTGCCAGTACCTTGTCCGGGACACCTTATACGCAGTATTTT.

The chain uses TRBV5-4 and TRBJ1-4; TRBD1 is a possible D gene (5 bases). With 3 bases removed from V and 8 bases from J, the gap between germline ends came to 14 bases. The length of the CDR3 is 14 residues. Germline CDR1 is SGHNT and CDR2 is YYREEE (reference sequence). As DNA, the CDR3 is TGTGCCAGCAGCTCCCAGGGAGTGGAGGAAAAACTGTTTTTT. It is translated as CASSSQGVEEKLFF.

The chain has TRBV5-1 and TRBJ2-6; D not resolved. The germline CDR1 and CDR2 sequences are SGHRS and YFSETQ. Trimming cost V 4 bases and J 4 bases, with 9 bases left between them. The CDR3 totals 14 residues. The CDR3 protein is CASSPGLGANVLTF. In DNA, the CDR3 is TGCGCCAGCAGCCCCGGTCTCGGGGCCAACGTCCTGACTTTC.

This clone came up many times. The genes are TRBV6-6 and TRBJ2-1; D remains ambiguous. The V end lost 6 bases, the J end lost 7 bases, and 4 bases lay between the germline ends. This CDR3 comprises 10 residues. Germline V lookup: CDR1 MNHNY, CDR2 SVGAGI (reference sequence). CDR3 sequence reads: CASSRNEQFF. The CDR3 DNA sequence: TGTGCCAGCAGCCGAAATGAGCAGTTCTTC.